This T cell receptor beta chain was captured in a study of spatial heterogeneity in lung cancer. At the level of the study: Alpha-chain sequences were detected in numbers that were consistently lower than beta-chain sequences.

V lost 3 bases to trimming and J lost 5 bases, with 16 bases between them. The CDR3 runs 16 residues. CDR1 and CDR2 from the germline V gene are LNHNV and YYDKDF (reference sequence). The time point is: sample taken at primary tumor resection. This clonotype rates as large. What it binds is not known. Every cDNA TCR molecule received its own unique molecular identifier. TCRdb re-called the 5' RACE reads through MiXCR, storing one row per CDR3 protein. The sample has under 1,500 distinct CDR3 sequences; approximately 15% are singletons. Study-level points and caveats: The study found that expanded intratumoral alpha and beta TCR counts tracked tumor mutation counts.

V and J are TRBV15 and TRBJ1-4, with a tentative D call TRBD1 (6 bases). The sequenced sample was lung tumor tissue, obtained at surgery. This TCR was recovered from a male donor with early-stage non-small cell lung cancer. CDR3 region: CATSRGQGLDNEKLFF. CDR3 nucleotide sequence: TGTGCCACCAGCAGGGGACAAGGGCTCGACAATGAAAAACTGTTTTTT.